The 18 T cell receptor beta chains below were found in one sample sequenced in a study of blood T cell repertoires in COVID-19. Clones were sequenced by immunoSEQ multiplex PCR, and TCRdb holds only the in-frame ones, with some missing. The sample consists of some 340,000 clones, around nine tenths of them appearing once. The sequenced material came from PBMCs or T cells enriched from blood (not recorded which). These TCRs come from a woman younger than 45 who had been exposed to COVID-19.

This chain links TRBV3-1 (or the pseudogene TRBV3-2) with TRBJ1-2, with TRBD1 matching over 8 bases. With V trimmed by 3 bases and J by 4 bases, 7 bases remained unmatched. The CDR3 is made up of 15 amino acids. Germline loops: CDR1 LGHDT, CDR2 YNNKEL (reference sequence). Here the CDR3 reads CASSQLTGEVYGYTF. The CDR3 region has the DNA TGTGCCAGCAGCCAGTTGACAGGGGAAGTCTATGGCTACACCTTC.

The CDR3 loop reads CASRAGTKFSYEQYF. CDR3 nucleotides: TGCGCCAGCAGGGCCGGGACTAAATTCTCCTACGAGCAGTACTTC. The V and J genes are TRBV10-2 and TRBJ2-7, with 7 bases fitting TRBD2. This CDR3 has 15 amino acids. Germline CDR1 reads WSHSY; CDR2 reads SAAADI. With V trimmed by 6 bases and J by 0 bases, 8 bases remained unmatched.

The chain joins TRBV10-3 to TRBJ2-3; 11 nucleotides agree with TRBD2. Trimming at V came to 6 bases and at J to 7 bases, leaving 3 bases not matched to a gene. There are 13 residues in the CDR3. Germline loops: CDR1 ENHRY, CDR2 SYGVKD. The CDR3 spells CAIRLAGEYTQYF. In DNA form, the CDR3 reads TGTGCCATCAGACTAGCGGGGGAATATACGCAGTATTTT.

This chain links TRBV10-3 with TRBJ2-1; tentative D call: TRBD1 (5 bases). The length of the CDR3 is 15 residues. V lost 6 bases to trimming and J lost 0 bases, with 12 bases between them. CDR1 ENHRY and CDR2 SYGVKD come from the germline V gene. CDR3 protein: CAISSRAGSYNEQFF. CDR3 nucleotides: TGTGCCATCAGCTCCAGGGCCGGCTCCTACAATGAGCAGTTCTTC.

The rearrangement joins TRBV27 to TRBJ2-5; D is ambiguous. Trimming shortened V by 3 bases and J by 5 bases, and 10 bases separated the two germline ends. The CDR3 extends over 13 amino acids. Germline lookup yields CDR1 MNHEY and CDR2 SMNVEV (reference sequence). This CDR3 reads CASSFVPQETQYF. The CDR3 coding sequence is TGTGCCAGCAGTTTTGTCCCGCAGGAGACCCAGTACTTC.

This sequence joins TRBV19 and TRBJ1-5; D might be TRBD1 (6 bases). The germline CDR1 and CDR2 sequences are LNHDA and SQIVND (reference sequence). Trimming left V 7 bases short and J 9 bases short, with 19 bases between. This CDR3 comprises 14 residues. CDR3 bases: TGTGCCAGTACCTACTCACAGGGTCTGTGGCCCCAGCATTTT. It translates to CASTYSQGLWPQHF.

The rearrangement uses TRBV29-1 and TRBJ2-1; TRBD1 aligns across 8 bases. Trimming removed 0 bases from V and 8 bases from J; junction bases left unmatched: 12. CDR1 SQVTM and CDR2 ANQGSEA come from the germline V gene. The CDR3 spans 16 residues. The CDR3 sequence is CSVEDEEQGVLDEQFF. Written as DNA, the CDR3 is TGCAGCGTTGAAGATGAAGAACAGGGGGTTCTTGATGAGCAGTTCTTC.

The V call is TRBV30, the J call TRBJ2-5; TRBD2 agrees at 7 bases. Germline loops: CDR1 GTSNPN, CDR2 SVGIG (reference sequence). The CDR3 length is 15 residues. After removal of 0 bases from V and 2 bases from J, the junction contained 6 bases not matched to a gene. CDR3 DNA sequence: TGTGCCTGGAGTGTACAGCGGGGTTGGCAAGAGACCCAGTACTTC. It codes for CAWSVQRGWQETQYF.

CDR3 protein: CASSLLQGLSYNEQFF. DNA for the CDR3: TGTGCCAGCAGTTTATTACAGGGTTTATCCTACAATGAGCAGTTCTTC. The chain is built from TRBV5-5 and TRBJ2-1; D may be TRBD1 (6 bases). Germline CDR1 reads SGHKS; CDR2 reads YYEKEE (reference sequence). This CDR3 contains 16 residues. V lost 5 bases to trimming and J lost 1 base, with 16 bases between them. The whole variable domain, filled in from reference TRBV5-5 and TRBJ2-1, reads DAGVTQSPTHLIKTRGQQVTLRCSPISGHKSVSWYQQVLGQGPQFIFQYYEKEERGRGNFPDRFSARQFPNYSSELNVNALLLGDSALYLCASSLLQGLSYNEQFFGPGTRLTVL.

This clone was observed once. The V call is TRBV7-9, the J call TRBJ1-5, with TRBD1 matching 11 bases. The CDR3 runs 15 residues. Trimming cost V 5 bases and J 6 bases; bases outside gene matches: 6. Germline CDR1 and CDR2: SEHNR and FQNEAQ (reference sequence). The CDR3 bases are TGTGCCAGCAGCCCGGGACAGGGGGAGGCTCAGCCCCAGCATTTT. Protein: CASSPGQGEAQPQHF.

This clone showed up just a few times. The chain combines TRBV7-2 with TRBJ1-2; D unclear. Germline CDR1 SGHTA, CDR2 FQGNSA. Trimming removed 1 base at V and 0 bases at J, with 9 bases between. The CDR3 is made up of 15 amino acids. The CDR3 protein is CASSLGAGSNYGYTF. CDR3 DNA: TGTGCCAGCAGCTTAGGTGCGGGTTCTAACTATGGCTACACCTTC.

V and J are TRBV2 and TRBJ1-2, with 7 bases lining up with TRBD1. Per the germline V gene, CDR1 is SNHLY and CDR2 is FYNNEI. This CDR3 has 13 amino acids. The junction had 7 bases not matched to a gene; V was cut back by 8 bases and J by 4 bases. The CDR3 nucleotides are TGTGCCAGCGGGTCCAGGACAGGCTATGGCTACACCTTC. Protein product: CASGSRTGYGYTF. Combining the CDR3 with reference TRBV2 and TRBJ1-2 gives the whole variable domain EPEVTQTPSHQVTQMGQEVILRCVPISNHLYFYWYRQILGQKVEFLVSFYNNEISEKSEIFDDQFSVERPDGSNFTLKIRSTKLEDSAMYFCASGSRTGYGYTFGSGTRLTVV.

Only one count was recorded for this clone. The chain has TRBV5-1 and TRBJ1-2; weak D call: TRBD1 (5 bases). CDR1 SGHRS and CDR2 YFSETQ come from the germline V gene. V was clipped by 0 bases and J by 7 bases, with 16 bases between them. The CDR3 is made up of 15 amino acids. The CDR3 protein is CASSLGQGSKSGYTF. In DNA form, the CDR3 reads TGCGCCAGCAGCTTGGGGCAGGGTTCGAAGTCTGGCTACACCTTC.

V and J are TRBV4-3 and TRBJ1-1; 9 bases fit TRBD1. Trimming took 5 bases from V and 4 from J; bases not matched to a gene: 5. CDR3 size: 14 residues. Germline V gene lookup returns CDR1 LGHNA and CDR2 YSLEER. CDR3 residues: CASSTQQGATEAFF. Written as DNA, the CDR3 is TGCGCCAGCAGCACCCAACAGGGGGCCACTGAAGCTTTCTTT.

This chain links TRBV7-2 with TRBJ1-5; no definite D call. The CDR3 loop spans 15 amino acids. Per germline, CDR1 SGHTA and CDR2 FQGNSA. Between the trimmed V and J ends, which lost 2 bases and 0 bases, there was a span of 8 bases. The CDR3 loop reads CASSLWQFSNQPQHF. The CDR3 nucleotides are TGTGCCAGCAGCTTATGGCAGTTTAGCAATCAGCCCCAGCATTTT.

The chain joins TRBV4-3 to TRBJ1-3, with TRBD1 identical over 7 bases. Germline-derived CDR1 and CDR2 are LGHNA and YSLEER. After removal of 0 bases from V and 6 bases from J, the junction contained 5 bases not matched to a gene. This CDR3 is built from 15 residues. In DNA form, the CDR3 reads TGCGCCAGCAGCCAAGATCGGGGACAGCTAAACACCATATATTTT. Protein sequence: CASSQDRGQLNTIYF.

V and J are TRBV4-2 and TRBJ2-7; D unclear. Trimming pared 0 bases from V and 2 bases from J, leaving 11 bases between. The germline V gene encodes CDR1 LGHNA and CDR2 YNFKEQ. The CDR3 runs to 15 residues. The CDR3 region has the DNA TGTGCCAGCAGCCAAGAAGGAGCAGTCGCCTACGAGCAGTACTTC. As protein: CASSQEGAVAYEQYF.

The chain uses TRBV18 and TRBJ2-5; 10 nucleotides align to TRBD2. The CDR3 has 17 amino acids. Trimming cost V 2 bases and J 5 bases; bases outside gene matches: 11. Per the germline V gene, CDR1 is KGHSH and CDR2 is LQKENI. CDR3 region: CASSPRIIAGGSETQYF. As DNA, the CDR3 is TGTGCCAGCTCACCAAGGATTATAGCGGGGGGTTCTGAGACCCAGTACTTC.